These 30 T cell receptor beta chains were sequenced from one sample in a study of shared clonotypes between healthy human individuals. The protocol was immunoSEQ multiplex PCR, while the TCRdb copy is restricted to in-frame clones and leaves out a portion. The sample includes roughly 1,100,000 clones, roughly 70% of them seen just once. Sequences were obtained from memory CD4+ T cells sorted from blood. Subset in this sample: CD45RA-negative fraction. All receptors derive from a young man in good health.

The chain couples TRBV2 to TRBJ2-6, with 7 nucleotides matching TRBD1. The CDR3 loop spans 16 amino acids. Germline V gene data show CDR1 as SNHLY and CDR2 as FYNNEI. J lost 0 bases, V lost 6 bases, and 5 bases had no gene match. The CDR3 reads CASSRTGRSGANVLTF. As DNA, the CDR3 is TGTGCCAGCAGCAGGACAGGTCGCTCTGGGGCCAACGTCCTGACTTTC.

In its sample, this clone was seen once. This rearrangement joins TRBV15 to TRBJ2-7; D ambiguous. Germline assignment: CDR1 LNHNV and CDR2 YYDKDF (reference sequence). The CDR3 loop spans 12 amino acids. Trimming took 0 bases from V and 5 from J, leaving 5 bases between them. CDR3 sequence (DNA): TGTGCCACCAGCAGAGATCTAAACGAGCAGTACTTC. Amino acids: CATSRDLNEQYF.

J is TRBJ2-7 and V is TRBV30; tentative D call: TRBD1 (6 bases). CDR1 and CDR2 (germline): GTSNPN, SVGIG (reference sequence). There are 13 residues in the CDR3. Trimming stripped 3 bases from V and 2 bases from J, with 11 bases between. CDR3 DNA sequence: TGTGCCTGGAGCGGGGACAAGACCTACGAGCAGTACTTC. It encodes CAWSGDKTYEQYF.

The rearrangement uses TRBV20-1 and TRBJ2-1; tentatively, D is TRBD2 (6 bases). CDR1 is DFQATT, CDR2 SNEGSKA, per germline (reference sequence). This CDR3 region has 11 residues. Trimming cost V 1 base and J 12 bases, with 10 bases left between them. As DNA, the CDR3 is TGCAGTGCTAGAGGACTAGACAGGCAGTTCTTC. Translated: CSARGLDRQFF.

The V gene is TRBV27, the J gene TRBJ2-4; D may be TRBD2 (5 bases). The CDR3 sequence is 14 residues long. V lost 0 bases to trimming and J lost 5 bases, with 8 bases between them. Germline V gene data show CDR1 as MNHEY and CDR2 as SMNVEV (reference sequence). CDR3 region: CASSLSRTENIQYF. Here the CDR3 DNA reads TGTGCCAGCAGTTTATCCCGGACTGAAAACATTCAGTACTTC.

V is TRBV7-2 and J is TRBJ2-7, with TRBD1 identical over 7 bases. V was pared by 5 bases and J by 6 bases, with 7 bases of the junction left unmatched. Germline CDR1 reads SGHTA; CDR2 reads FQGNSA. The CDR3 runs 13 residues. CDR3 DNA: TGTGCCAGCAGCCTCGACAGGGAGCGCGAGCAGTACTTC. This codes for CASSLDREREQYF.

The gene calls are TRBV2 and TRBJ2-6, with 7 bases identical to TRBD1. Germline V gene sequence: CDR1 SNHLY, CDR2 FYNNEI. The CDR3 length is 15 residues. The V gene end was trimmed by 8 bases and the J gene end by 3 bases; junction bases not matched to a gene: 7. CDR3 DNA: TGTGCCAGCGCCCCACAGGGGATTGGGGCCAACGTCCTGACTTTC. Translating it yields CASAPQGIGANVLTF. Together with reference TRBV2 and TRBJ2-6, the CDR3 gives the full variable domain: EPEVTQTPSHQVTQMGQEVILRCVPISNHLYFYWYRQILGQKVEFLVSFYNNEISEKSEIFDDQFSVERPDGSNFTLKIRSTKLEDSAMYFCASAPQGIGANVLTFGAGSRLTVL.

The chain has TRBV7-2 and TRBJ2-7; D unresolved. CDR3 length: 13 residues. V lost 7 bases to trimming and J lost 2 bases, with 12 bases between them. CDR1 and CDR2 from the germline V gene are SGHTA and FQGNSA. CDR3 amino acids: CASTNKAPYEQYF. DNA of the CDR3: TGTGCCAGCACCAATAAAGCGCCCTACGAGCAGTACTTC.

Only a few counts were recorded for this clone. The genes are TRBV5-1 and TRBJ2-3; 9 nucleotides match TRBD2. The CDR3 has 16 residues. Germline lookup yields CDR1 SGHRS and CDR2 YFSETQ. V gave up 4 bases and J gave up 5 bases; unmatched junction bases: 11. Here the CDR3 reads CASSPGWTSEKDTQYF. The CDR3 DNA reads as TGCGCCAGCAGCCCCGGGTGGACTAGCGAAAAAGATACGCAGTATTTT.

The CDR3 coding sequence is TGTGCCAGCAGTTTAAGATCGGCGGGCCAGGGAGGCAAACTGTTTTTT. Translation: CASSLRSAGQGGKLFF. The chain combines TRBV27 with TRBJ1-4; D is perhaps TRBD1 (5 bases). Germline CDR1 MNHEY, CDR2 SMNVEV (reference sequence). The CDR3 length is 16 residues. The V and J ends lost 2 bases and 11 bases respectively, with 21 bases between them. Complete variable domain (other parts from reference TRBV27 and TRBJ1-4): EAQVTQNPRYLITVTGKKLTVTCSQNMNHEYMSWYRQDPGLGLRQIYYSMNVEVTDKGDVPEGYKVSRKEKRNFPLILESPSPNQTSLYFCASSLRSAGQGGKLFFGSGTQLSVL.

This chain joins TRBV15 and TRBJ1-4; D remains ambiguous. The CDR3 spans 15 residues. Germline V gives CDR1 LNHNV, CDR2 YYDKDF (reference sequence). V was cut by 1 base and J by 0 bases, with 6 bases left in between. The CDR3 protein is CATSRGHPTNEKLFF. CDR3 DNA sequence: TGTGCCACCAGCAGAGGACACCCAACTAATGAAAAACTGTTTTTT. The variable domain in full, with the rest retrieved from reference TRBV15 and TRBJ1-4, is DAMVIQNPRYQVTQFGKPVTLSCSQTLNHNVMYWYQQKSSQAPKLLFHYYDKDFNNEADTPDNFQSRRPNTSFCFLDIRSPGLGDTAMYLCATSRGHPTNEKLFFGSGTQLSVL.

The chain combines TRBV7-6 with TRBJ2-7, with TRBD2 as a possible D gene (6 bases). This CDR3 has 14 residues. Deletions cut 5 bases from V and 0 bases from J, with 11 bases between. CDR1 and CDR2 from the germline V gene are SGHVS and FNYEAQ. CDR3 DNA: TGTGCCAGCAGCCCACGGGGGTACTCCTACGAGCAGTACTTC. This sequence encodes CASSPRGYSYEQYF. The whole variable domain, filled in from reference TRBV7-6 and TRBJ2-7, reads GAGVSQSPRYKVTKRGQDVALRCDPISGHVSLYWYRQALGQGPEFLTYFNYEAQQDKSGLPNDRFSAERPEGSISTLTIQRTEQRDSAMYRCASSPRGYSYEQYFGPGTRLTVT.

The chain carries TRBV11-2 and TRBJ2-1; D is perhaps TRBD2 (6 bases). Germline assignment: CDR1 SGHAT and CDR2 FQNNGV. This CDR3 comprises 14 residues. Trimming shortened V by 5 bases and J by 6 bases, and 14 bases separated the two germline ends. The CDR3: CASSLSGLLNEQFF. The CDR3 DNA is TGTGCCAGCAGCCTGTCGGGACTGCTCAATGAGCAGTTCTTC.

This clone was counted only a few times. This chain links TRBV19 with TRBJ1-1; a possible D gene is TRBD1 (6 bases). This CDR3 contains 13 residues. Germline CDR1 is LNHDA and CDR2 is SQIVND (reference sequence). The V end was cut by 7 bases, the J end by 5 bases, with 14 bases between. The CDR3 DNA follows: TGTGCCAGTAAGAAGGGGGGGGAGACTGAAGCTTTCTTT. Its translation is CASKKGGETEAFF.

The chain has TRBV29-1 and TRBJ1-2, with D possibly TRBD1 on 5 matching bases. The germline V and J ends were trimmed by 6 bases and 6 bases, with 14 bases remaining between them. Germline lookup yields CDR1 SQVTM and CDR2 ANQGSEA. The CDR3 extends over 12 amino acids. CDR3 residues: CSVEGTLDGYTF. The CDR3 DNA reads TGCAGCGTGGAGGGGACTCTGGATGGCTACACCTTC. The whole variable domain, remainder taken from reference TRBV29-1 and TRBJ1-2, is SAVISQKPSRDICQRGTSLTIQCQVDSQVTMMFWYRQQPGQSLTLIATANQGSEATYESGFVIDKFPISRPNLTFSTLTVSNMSPEDSSIYLCSVEGTLDGYTFGSGTRLTVV.

The V call is TRBV7-9, the J call TRBJ2-7, with TRBD2 identical over 8 bases. CDR1 is SEHNR, CDR2 FQNEAQ, per germline (reference sequence). This CDR3 comprises 13 residues. V shed 7 bases, J shed 6 bases, and the junction held 8 bases outside the gene matches. The CDR3 DNA reads TGTGCCAGCAAGCAAACGGGGGGGCGCGAGCAGTACTTC. Its protein product is CASKQTGGREQYF.

The chain couples TRBV7-2 to TRBJ2-5, with TRBD2 identical over 10 bases. The CDR3 runs to 14 residues. Germline CDR1 SGHTA, CDR2 FQGNSA. V dropped 5 bases and J dropped 3; count of bases not matched to a gene: 3. The chain's CDR3 is CASSKGLAEETQYF. The CDR3 DNA reads as TGTGCCAGCAGCAAAGGACTAGCGGAAGAGACCCAGTACTTC. The full variable domain, with the rest looked up from reference TRBV7-2 and TRBJ2-5, is GAGVSQSPSNKVTEKGKDVELRCDPISGHTALYWYRQSLGQGLEFLIYFQGNSAPDKSGLPSDRFSAERTGGSVSTLTIQRTQQEDSAVYLCASSKGLAEETQYFGPGTRLLVL.

This clone showed up just a few times. The chain combines TRBV30 with TRBJ1-1; D gene uncertain. V shed 2 bases and J shed 1 base, with 8 bases lying between them. CDR3 length: 13 residues. Germline assignment: CDR1 GTSNPN and CDR2 SVGIG (reference sequence). The CDR3 sequence: CAWSTRANTEAFF. Here the CDR3 DNA reads TGTGCCTGGAGTACGAGGGCGAACACTGAAGCTTTCTTT.

This chain connects TRBV7-9 to TRBJ1-2, with D unresolved. Germline V gene lookup returns CDR1 SEHNR and CDR2 FQNEAQ (reference sequence). This CDR3 is built from 15 residues. V was pared by 1 base and J by 8 bases, with 17 bases between. The CDR3 nucleotides read TGTGCCAGCAGCTTAGTAATCCAGAAAAACGGCGGCTACACCTTC. Protein sequence: CASSLVIQKNGGYTF. The variable domain in full, with the rest retrieved from reference TRBV7-9 and TRBJ1-2, is DTGVSQNPRHKITKRGQNVTFRCDPISEHNRLYWYRQTLGQGPEFLTYFQNEAQLEKSRLLSDRFSAERPKGSFSTLEIQRTEQGDSAMYLCASSLVIQKNGGYTFGSGTRLTVV.

Regarding this clone: This sample also contains other DNA sequences that code for the same CDR3. The chain's CDR3 is CASSLNPSGSSYNEQFF. CDR3 nucleotide sequence: TGCGCCAGCAGCTTGAATCCCAGCGGAAGCTCCTACAATGAGCAGTTCTTC. V usage is TRBV5-1 and J usage is TRBJ2-1; perhaps TRBD2 as D (5 bases). CDR1 and CDR2 (germline): SGHRS, YFSETQ. Trimming removed 1 base at V and 0 bases at J, with 14 bases between. This CDR3 has 17 amino acids.

The V call is TRBV7-2, the J call TRBJ2-7; D may match TRBD1 or TRBD2 (6 bases each). Looked up from germline, CDR1 is SGHTA and CDR2 is FQGNSA. CDR3 length: 14 amino acids. V dropped 4 bases and J dropped 2 bases, with 12 bases sitting between them. The CDR3 region has the DNA TGTGCCAGCAGCTCGCCGGGGGCGACCTACGAGCAGTACTTC. Amino acids: CASSSPGATYEQYF.

In its sample, this clone was seen a few times. CDR3 DNA: TGTGCCATCAGACGGGGACAGAACTCTGGAAACACCATATATTTT. Translated, it gives CAIRRGQNSGNTIYF. This sequence joins TRBV10-3 and TRBJ1-3; the match to TRBD1 covers 7 bases. The CDR3 length is 15 residues. J gave up 0 bases and V 6 bases, and 5 bases lay outside the gene matches. Germline V CDR1 and CDR2: ENHRY, SYGVKD.

The chain is built from TRBV4-1 and TRBJ2-3; D ambiguous. The CDR3 is made up of 14 amino acids. Germline V gene sequence: CDR1 MGHRA, CDR2 YSYEKL. The ends were cut back, 2 bases at V and 1 base at J, with 7 bases in the middle. The CDR3 reads CASSQPQGTDTQYF. In DNA form, the CDR3 reads TGCGCCAGCAGCCAACCCCAGGGCACAGATACGCAGTATTTT.

This clone was found once. The chain couples TRBV10-1 to TRBJ2-7; no reliable D call. Germline lookup yields CDR1 WNHNN and CDR2 SYGVQD (reference sequence). Trimming removed 4 bases at V and 2 bases at J, with 15 bases between. This CDR3 is built from 15 residues. The CDR3 region has the DNA TGCGCCAGCAGTGTTGGGGTGGCACCCACCTACGAGCAGTACTTC. This translates into CASSVGVAPTYEQYF.

The J gene is TRBJ2-1, the V gene TRBV11-2; D is unclear. This CDR3 spans 14 amino acids. CDR1 and CDR2 from the germline V gene are SGHAT and FQNNGV. Trimming removed 5 bases at V and 4 bases at J, with 12 bases between. The CDR3 bases are TGTGCCAGCAGCCCCTTTTCTGGATACAATGAGCAGTTCTTC. It is translated as CASSPFSGYNEQFF.

The chain employs TRBV6-5 and TRBJ1-6; TRBD1 might be the D (5 bases). This CDR3 has 14 residues. Germline-derived CDR1 and CDR2 are MNHEY and SVGAGI. V was cut by 2 bases and J by 10 bases, with 12 bases left in between. CDR3 DNA sequence: TGTGCCAGCAGTTACCGGAGAGGGGACTCACCCCTCCACTTT. Protein: CASSYRRGDSPLHF.

The V gene is TRBV28, the J gene TRBJ1-5; D unresolved. The CDR3 is made up of 16 amino acids. The germline V gene encodes CDR1 MDHEN and CDR2 SYDVKM. V lost 4 bases to trimming and J lost 0 bases, with 13 bases between them. The CDR3 bases are TGTGCCAGCAGTTCCCGCCGTGGGAGTAGCAATCAGCCCCAGCATTTT. This translates into CASSSRRGSSNQPQHF. Drawing the rest from reference TRBV28 and TRBJ1-5, the complete variable domain is DVKVTQSSRYLVKRTGEKVFLECVQDMDHENMFWYRQDPGLGLRLIYFSYDVKMKEKGDIPEGYSVSREKKERFSLILESASTNQTSMYLCASSSRRGSSNQPQHFGDGTRLSIL.

The chain has TRBV18 and TRBJ2-2; D is undetermined. The CDR3 loop spans 12 amino acids. The germline gives CDR1 KGHSH, CDR2 LQKENI. The V gene lost 2 bases and the J gene lost 8 bases, with 6 bases spanning the gap. This CDR3 is CASSPSAGELFF. CDR3 nucleotides: TGTGCCAGCTCACCATCGGCAGGGGAGCTGTTTTTT.

CDR3 protein: CASSVDFSGEQYF. DNA for the CDR3: TGTGCCAGCAGCGTAGACTTTTCTGGCGAGCAGTACTTC. J is TRBJ2-7 and V is TRBV9; D gene unclear. Germline CDR1 and CDR2: SGDLS and YYNGEE. This CDR3 is 13 amino acids long. Trimming left V 0 bases short and J 6 bases short, with 10 bases between.

The chain joins TRBV18 to TRBJ1-1; weak D call: TRBD1 (5 bases). Trimming cost V 2 bases and J 5 bases, with 12 bases left between them. The CDR3 is 14 residues long. CDR1 KGHSH and CDR2 LQKENI come from the germline V gene. CDR3 protein: CASSPDSRSTEAFF. The CDR3 region has the DNA TGTGCCAGCTCACCAGACAGTAGGAGTACTGAAGCTTTCTTT.